This TCR beta chain was observed in a study of blood T cell repertoires in COVID-19. Seattle patients were enrolled during active infection and followed longitudinally. This CDR3 has 14 amino acids. CDR1 is MGHDK and CDR2 is SYGVNS in the germline V gene. With 0 bases clipped from V and 5 bases from J, the junction kept 2 bases outside the gene matches. TCRdb's table, derived via immunoSEQ multiplex PCR, lists solely in-frame clones and lacks some. The sample has 200,000 to 250,000 clones; 70% to 90% are singletons. The source material was peripheral blood. The TCR sequence derives from a woman in her seventies with COVID-19, enrolled during active disease. The rearrangement joins TRBV25-1 to TRBJ1-1; 8 bases are a match to TRBD1. The CDR3 is CASSEYQGATEAFF. The CDR3 DNA reads TGTGCCAGCAGTGAATATCAGGGGGCGACTGAAGCTTTCTTT.